The following is a TCR beta chain sequence with its context. Its antigen is currently not known. Base qualities are not provided; no much larger clone lies one nucleotide away. To demonstrate the VDJtools post-analysis software, TCR beta repertoires were profiled from the peripheral blood of over ten young patients with multiple sclerosis. The patients with multiple sclerosis were children and adolescents between about 6 and 17 years of age. These data come from a study of post-analysis software for immune sequencing data (dated by TCRdb to between 2015 and 2017). Regarding the research as a whole: Disease courses on record covered relapsing-remitting, secondary progressive and progressive-relapsing multiple sclerosis, though some patients had no subtype annotation. The multiple sclerosis patient repertoires were compared with some twelve previously published healthy control repertoires from donors aged 6 to 25 years. A subset of samples was prepared in parallel using single-end sample barcoding, then pooled and co-amplified after Illumina adapter ligation.

Broad study findings and their caveats: Direct clustering with F measure revealed strong co-clustering of samples prepared in the same batch, which led to a batch-effect correction. The multiple sclerosis patient group was slightly younger than the control group. Significantly lower normalized Chao1 diversity was found in multiple sclerosis patients than in controls, suggesting substantial peripheral T-cell clonal expansion. Significantly higher frequencies in patients than in controls were found for roughly five TRBV segments, including TRBV5-6, TRBV5-1 and TRBV20-1.

The germline V gene sets CDR1 to SQVTM and CDR2 to ANQGSEA. The CDR3 starts with the cysteine, ends with the phenylalanine, and has 14 residues. Only the CDR3 region is kept as DNA, spanning 42 bases read in frame from base 1. The V end gives up 6 bases and the J end 5 bases, leaving 10 bases in the junction not matched to a gene. Library method: PCR. The sequencer was an Illumina HiSeq 2500. To reduce PCR and sequencing biases, unique molecular identifiers were incorporated into the TCR beta cDNA libraries. Some 500,000 cDNA molecules were obtained for every 1 to 10 million input T cells, so each molecule roughly corresponded to one T cell. The patient libraries were prepared and sequenced using the same protocol as the earlier healthy control dataset. Samples belonging to the same batch were prepared together, multiplexed and sequenced on a shared HiSeq lane. Processing in the source paper ran as follows. Raw barcoded reads were processed with MIGEC, and single-read molecular identifier groups were discarded before consensus assembly and CDR3 extraction. VDJtools was used for post-analysis of the clonotype tables, and diversity was normalized by down-sampling every dataset to the size of the smallest sample. Repertoire overlap clustering matched CDR3 amino acid but not nucleotide sequences to correct batch-related cross-sample contamination. The public reads were reanalyzed by TCRdb: fastp trimming at Q25, MiXCR alignment, in-frame beta chains only. Each entry merges the rows of one CDR3 protein and shows their most common DNA and genes. TCRdb, rather than the study authors, made the V and J calls. This sample comprises hundreds of thousands of distinct CDR3 sequences, around 64% of them detected only once. The ten largest clones capture about 11% of the sample.

Sequences were obtained from blood. The sequence joins TRBV29-1 to TRBJ2-3, and 8 junction bases match TRBD1. The clonotype originates from a girl aged 2 to 10 with multiple sclerosis. The DNA is TGCAGCGTCGGCAGGGCAGGGGGCGGAGATACGCAGTATTTT. Its protein reads: CSVGRAGGGDTQYF.